Listed here are 9 T cell receptor beta chains from one sample, sequenced in a study of T cell therapy after organ transplantation. Their antigens are not known. Produced via immunoSEQ multiplex PCR; TCRdb's table is partial and in-frame only. The sample carries about 1,900 clones, around four fifths recorded once. Sequenced material: CD8+ T cells from blood, taken before autologous CMV-specific T cell therapy. These receptors all stem from a human patient who had received a solid organ transplant and had CMV disease.

The rearrangement joins TRBV7-3 to TRBJ2-3; D is undetermined. This CDR3 has 13 residues. Between the trimmed V and J ends, which lost 3 bases and 1 base, there was a span of 5 bases. The germline V gene has CDR1 SGHTA and CDR2 FQGTGA. DNA of the CDR3: TGTGCCAGCAGCTTCCAGGGCACAGATACGCAGTATTTT. This encodes CASSFQGTDTQYF.

The genes are TRBV10-3 and TRBJ1-1, with 8 bases matching TRBD1. The CDR3 totals 15 residues. Germline trimming cut 5 bases from V and 2 bases from J; bases unmatched to any gene: 7. CDR1 is ENHRY and CDR2 is SYGVKD in the germline V gene. The CDR3 DNA is TGTGCCATCAGTCCCAACCAGGGGGCTAACACTGAAGCTTTCTTT. Its translation is CAISPNQGANTEAFF.

The rearrangement uses TRBV18 and TRBJ2-7; 9 bases agree with TRBD1. The ends lost 5 bases at V and 3 bases at J; junction bases unmatched: 5. The CDR3 runs 14 residues. From germline, CDR1 is KGHSH and CDR2 LQKENI. The CDR3 DNA reads as TGTGCCAGCTCAGGCGCGGACAGGGGCTACGAGCAGTACTTC. As protein: CASSGADRGYEQYF.

V is TRBV4-3 and J is TRBJ2-7, with unresolved D. V lost 0 bases and J 1 base, leaving 7 bases between the germline ends. The CDR3 runs to 14 residues. CDR1 LGHNA and CDR2 YSLEER come from the germline V gene. CDR3 sequence: CASSQDMASYEQYF. CDR3 coding DNA: TGCGCCAGCAGCCAAGACATGGCTTCCTACGAGCAGTACTTC.

This chain links TRBV6-4 with TRBJ1-5; D is undetermined. The CDR3 loop spans 17 amino acids. Germline values: CDR1 MRHNA, CDR2 SNTAGT. Trimming stripped 0 bases from V and 1 base from J, with 13 bases between. The CDR3 DNA follows: TGTGCCAGCAGTGACTCGGGCAGGCCTATGAGCAATCAGCCCCAGCATTTT. Translation gives CASSDSGRPMSNQPQHF.

V gene TRBV14 combines with J gene TRBJ2-7; 9 bases match TRBD1. Germline lookup yields CDR1 SGHDN and CDR2 FVKESK. The CDR3 covers 16 residues. The junction had 3 bases not matched to a gene; V was cut back by 0 bases and J by 0 bases. For the CDR3, the DNA is TGTGCCAGCAGCCAAGATAGGGACAGGGACTCCTACGAGCAGTACTTC. This sequence encodes CASSQDRDRDSYEQYF.

The chain combines TRBV6-5 with TRBJ1-1; TRBD1 is a possible D gene (5 bases). There are 16 residues in the CDR3. V was trimmed by 4 bases and J by 1 base, leaving 16 bases between them. In germline, CDR1 is MNHEY, CDR2 SVGAGI. The CDR3 region is CASSSRATGTNTEAFF. CDR3 DNA sequence: TGTGCCAGCAGTTCACGGGCTACAGGAACGAACACTGAAGCTTTCTTT.

The V and J genes are TRBV11-1 and TRBJ2-7; D unclear. Trimming left V 5 bases short and J 2 bases short, with 10 bases between. Germline CDR1 SGHAT, CDR2 FQDESV (reference sequence). The CDR3 length is 13 residues. The CDR3 loop reads CASSPGPPYEQYF. Here the CDR3 DNA reads TGTGCCAGCAGCCCCGGGCCACCCTACGAGCAGTACTTC. Filled out from reference TRBV11-1 and TRBJ2-7, the complete variable domain reads EAEVAQSPRYKITEKSQAVAFWCDPISGHATLYWYRQILGQGPELLVQFQDESVVDDSQLPKDRFSAERLKGVDSTLKIQPAELGDSAMYLCASSPGPPYEQYFGPGTRLTVT.

The chain links TRBV27 to TRBJ2-7; the D is unclear. CDR3 length: 12 residues. Trimming took 5 bases from V and 2 from J, leaving 7 bases between them. Germline lookup yields CDR1 MNHEY and CDR2 SMNVEV (reference sequence). CDR3 DNA sequence: TGTGCCAGCAGTAAGGATCCCTACGAGCAGTACTTC. It yields the protein CASSKDPYEQYF.